The subject of this entry is one T cell receptor (beta chain). Seattle researchers signed up patients amid active infection and tracked them longitudinally. Germline values: CDR1 LNHNV, CDR2 YYDKDF (reference sequence). V lost 5 bases to trimming and J lost 5 bases, with 8 bases between them. The CDR3 runs 12 residues. The data originate from a study of blood T cell repertoires in COVID-19. Profiling relied on immunoSEQ multiplex PCR, and the TCRdb table lists in-frame clones only, not all of them. The table shows about 500,000 clones, with roughly nine tenths occurring only once. This sequence joins TRBV15 and TRBJ2-3; D gene ambiguous. The source of this sequence is a man between 18 and 35 years old with COVID-19, enrolled during active disease. The sequencing sample was made of peripheral blood. This CDR3 is CATSLIRDTQYF. For the CDR3, the DNA is TGTGCCACCAGCCTTATTAGAGATACGCAGTATTTT.